This T cell receptor beta chain is from a study of T cells in women clearing cervical HPV infection (dated by TCRdb to the late 2010s). As for the study more broadly: Cases were about two dozen women with histologically confirmed HPV16-related CIN3 or worse, including 2 invasive cancers. As quality controls, five blinded duplicates were added to each group, bringing the total to roughly 60 samples made up of 50 or so participants and 10 or so replicates. A median age of approximately 30 years was observed in cases versus around 40 in controls, and no significant differences in baseline characteristics were found. The 25 or so controls were women who cleared a single incident HPV16 infection within 12 months without developing precancer or cancer. For cases, a median interval of approximately 140 days, with an interquartile range of 90 to 200 days, was observed between lesion detection and blood sampling. Blood from cases was collected at the visit at which the lesion was first identified, whereas blood from controls was collected once infection was no longer detected. In the parent cohort, 10,000 to 11,000 women aged 18 or older were enrolled in Guanacaste, Costa Rica, during 1993 to 1994 and then followed for roughly seven years. The exploratory proof-of-principle case-control study was nested within the Guanacaste HPV Natural History Study in Costa Rica and compared TCR repertoires across cervical HPV16 outcomes. HLA typing was available for only a few women, so HLA type could not be excluded as a confounder. Cases and controls were matched on age within five years and on year of sample collection. Overall results and qualifications from the work: The cross-sectional design could not show whether the associations came before the infection or were a result of it, and neither effector/memory subsets nor HPV-specific T cells were isolated. T-cell numbers per sample were unknown, so richness differences could reflect varying T-cell content rather than repertoire biology. Across sequencing depths, CIN3+ cases showed significantly higher TCR repertoire richness than controls, but evenness did not differ between the groups. Lower TRBV6-7 relative abundance was observed in cases than in controls (around 0.1% versus 0.15%; Bonferroni P = 0.0008). Random forest classifiers that combined richness and V gene abundances separated cases from controls with an estimated AUC of under 0.85.

In regard to this clone: Its antigen is still unknown. The read terminates 3 residues before the CDR3 end, so the remaining end is supplied by the germline J gene.

Every participant had a single incident cervical HPV16 infection, and women with prevalent HPV16 infections were excluded. Cervical HPV DNA was detected with MY09/MY11 PCR, and genotyping was done by dot-blot hybridization. Roughly 16 mL of heparinized blood were centrifuged, and the buffy coat was split into aliquots, frozen at -30 degrees C, and then kept at -80 degrees C. Genomic DNA was extracted from buffy coat specimens using QIAGEN kits. TCR beta CDR3 regions were amplified by multiplex PCR from an average of approximately 1,200 ng genomic DNA per sample using the immunoSEQ assay. The assay corrected primer bias using a complete synthetic TCR repertoire to establish an amplification baseline. Amplicons were sequenced on the Illumina platform. Under the source paper's analysis protocol: Sequence errors were corrected by clustering with frequency ratios and a modified nearest-neighbor algorithm, and the sequences were then analyzed in the immunoSEQ Analyzer using IMGT gene definitions. At each rarefaction depth, TCR richness and evenness were averaged over 20 rarefaction repeats, and samples with fewer sequences than the depth were excluded. Wilcoxon rank sum tests with FDR correction were used to compare V, D and J gene relative abundances between the groups. Blinded duplicates gave an intraclass correlation of roughly 96% for TCR richness and an average of roughly 82% across 70 or so gene segments. Held by TCRdb, this immuneACCESS table contains in-frame sequences only and omits some clones. Under half of the omission traces to an unresolved V gene where checked; the cause of the rest is unknown. That table furnishes V, J and clone size, whereas the DNA furnished D and trimming. For this sample, the table gives roughly 30,000 clones. The leading ten clones occupy under 20% of the sample.

V is trimmed back by 3 bases and J by 1 base, and the junction contains 3 bases that no gene match accounts for. Reading from cysteine to phenylalanine, the CDR3 counts 16 amino acids. The DNA has 39 bases, all within the CDR3, and is read from base 1. CDR1 and CDR2, per the germline V gene, are KGHSH and LQKENI. Material for sequencing was blood buffy coat. The chain links TRBV18 with TRBJ2-2, with TRBD1 identical over 9 junction bases. The receptor was derived from a woman aged 18 to 75 with a cervical HPV16 infection that either progressed to CIN3+ or cleared (not recorded which). The CDR3 bases that were read are TGTGCCAGCTCACCCCTGGACAGGGGGAACACCGGGGAG. Its translation is CASSPLDRGNTGE. The complete CDR3 sequence is CASSPLDRGNTGELFF.